Listed below are T cell receptor beta chains from one sample, sequenced in a study of blood T cell repertoires in COVID-19. Here immunoSEQ multiplex PCR was the method, and the copy in TCRdb shows in-frame clones only, minus some. The sample shows 10,000 to 15,000 clones, approximately 82% of them seen only once. Sequencing used peripheral blood. Source of these receptors: a human donor in a cohort sampled during active COVID-19. Both conserved end residues are part of each CDR3. D genes are given only for firm matches. Part of the rows lack a size; the others show once, few, many or a class for expanded clones.

TRBV4-1,once,TRBJ1-6,TRBD1,TGCGCCAGCAGCCGCGGGACAGGAGAACGCTATTCACCCCTCCACTTT,CASSRGTGERYSPLHF
TRBV4-1,few,TRBJ2-2,.,TGCGCCAGCAGCCAACGCAGGGGACCCGCGAACACCGGGGAGCTGTTTTTT,CASSQRRGPANTGELFF
TRBV6-6,.,TRBJ1-5,TRBD1,TGTGCCAGCAGCCCGGGACAGGGAGGCAATCAGCCCCAGCATTTT,CASSPGQGGNQPQHF
TRBV6-5,.,TRBJ2-2,.,TGTGCCAGCAGTTCAGGCTACACCGGGGAGCTGTTTTTT,CASSSGYTGELFF
TRBV30,.,TRBJ1-4,TRBD1,TGTGCCTGGAATCGACAGGGGTACGAAAAACTGTTTTTT,CAWNRQGYEKLFF
TRBV5-4,.,TRBJ1-5,TRBD1,TGTGCCAGCAGCTCGGACAGGGAATTTCAGCCCCAGCATTTT,CASSSDREFQPQHF
TRBV7-8,.,TRBJ2-6,.,TGTGCCAGCAGCCCAGGCAGCTCTGGGGCCAACGTCCTGACTTTC,CASSPGSSGANVLTF
TRBV5-1,.,TRBJ2-5,TRBD1,TGCGCCAGCTACCGGGACAGGGGGCCTGAGACCCAGTACTTC,CASYRDRGPETQYF
TRBV18,.,TRBJ2-2,TRBD2,TGTGCCAGCTCACCGACTAGCGGGGGGAACACCGGGGAGCTGTTTTTT,CASSPTSGGNTGELFF
TRBV28,few,TRBJ1-6,TRBD1,TGTGCCAGCAGGGGACAGGGCGAACCTAATTCACCCCTCCACTTT,CASRGQGEPNSPLHF
TRBV19,.,TRBJ2-3,.,TGTGCCAGTAGCGATCGCGGACTGTATAGCACAGATACGCAGTATTTT,CASSDRGLYSTDTQYF
TRBV7-9,.,TRBJ2-3,.,TGTGCCAGCAGCTTTATTGTCCGCACAGATACGCAGTATTTT,CASSFIVRTDTQYF
TRBV9,.,TRBJ2-2,.,TGTGCCAGCAGCGTAGGGCAGGGCCTCACCGGGGAGCTGTTTTTT,CASSVGQGLTGELFF
TRBV29-1,.,TRBJ2-3,TRBD1,TGCAGCGCCCCCGGGGACAGGGGTAGCACAGATACGCAGTATTTT,CSAPGDRGSTDTQYF
TRBV4-1,.,TRBJ2-2,.,TGCGCCAGCAGCCGGCAGGGAAACACCGGGGAGCTGTTTTTT,CASSRQGNTGELFF
TRBV7-4,.,TRBJ1-4,.,TGTGCCAGCAGCTCCTCTCGTCCGACTAATGAAAAACTGTTTTTT,CASSSSRPTNEKLFF
TRBV11-2,.,TRBJ1-1,.,TGTGCCAGCAGCCCCCACAGGGACGACACTGAAGCTTTCTTT,CASSPHRDDTEAFF
TRBV4-3,.,TRBJ1-2,TRBD1,TGCGCCAGCAGCCCTTATGCAGGGGGACCAAGCTACACCTTC,CASSPYAGGPSYTF
TRBV18,.,TRBJ1-6,TRBD1,TGTGCCAGCTCACCGATTGGAACAGGGGCGCCCTATAATTCACCCCTCCACTTT,CASSPIGTGAPYNSPLHF
TRBV3-1/TRBV3-2,once,TRBJ1-5,.,TGTGCCAGCGGCCCCAGCCAGGTCGGCAATCAGCCCCAGCATTTT,CASGPSQVGNQPQHF
TRBV7-2,.,TRBJ2-1,.,TGTGCCAGCAGCTTAGCGTGGAGCTCCTACAATGAGCAGTTCTTC,CASSLAWSSYNEQFF
TRBV7-8,.,TRBJ1-5,TRBD1,TGTGCCAGCAGCTCCTCTTGGACAGGGGAAGCGGATTTT,CASSSSWTGEADF
TRBV5-1,.,TRBJ2-5,.,TGCGCCAGCAGCTTGGATCCTAGAGGAGGTGCGGAGACCCAGTACTTC,CASSLDPRGGAETQYF
TRBV6-4,few,TRBJ1-1,TRBD1,TGTGCCAGCAGTGACTCGGACAGGGGCAACACTGAAGCTTTCTTT,CASSDSDRGNTEAFF
TRBV19,.,TRBJ1-2,TRBD1,TGTGCCAGTGACCACAGGGGGCTCGGCTACACCTTC,CASDHRGLGYTF
TRBV6-2/TRBV6-3,.,TRBJ1-5,.,TGTGCCAGCAGTTTGGACACCGGCAATCAGCCCCAGCATTTT,CASSLDTGNQPQHF
TRBV25-1,few,TRBJ2-7,.,TGTGCCAGTGTCGACAGGTACGAGCAGTACTTC,CASVDRYEQYF
TRBV29-1,.,TRBJ2-3,.,TGCAGCGCCCGGGTCACAGATACGCAGTATTTT,CSARVTDTQYF
TRBV18,.,TRBJ2-1,.,TGTGCCAGCTCACCACTGTCAGGGAATGAGCAGTTCTTC,CASSPLSGNEQFF
TRBV3-1/TRBV3-2,.,TRBJ1-1,.,TGTGCCAGCAGCACTTTAAGGGGGACTGAAGCTTTCTTT,CASSTLRGTEAFF
TRBV7-9,.,TRBJ1-6,TRBD1,TGTGCCAGCAGCTTAGCGGGGACAGTCTATAATTCACCCCTCCACTTT,CASSLAGTVYNSPLHF
TRBV4-3,.,TRBJ2-2,.,TGCGCCAGCAGCCACGGACGGGGCACCGGGGAGCTGTTTTTT,CASSHGRGTGELFF
TRBV19,.,TRBJ1-6,.,TGTGCCAGTAGTATTCGGAATTCACCCCTCCACTTT,CASSIRNSPLHF
TRBV5-1,once,TRBJ1-1,.,TGCGCCAGCAGCCCCCCTGTCGCCGGGGTCACTGAAGCTTTCTTT,CASSPPVAGVTEAFF
TRBV7-9,few,TRBJ1-1,.,TGTGCCAGCAGCCTCCCGGGGAACACTGAAGCTTTCTTT,CASSLPGNTEAFF
TRBV7-6,.,TRBJ1-6,.,TGTGCCAGCAGCTTAGGGGGAGGGCTCTCCTATAATTCACCCCTCCACTTT,CASSLGGGLSYNSPLHF
TRBV18,.,TRBJ1-2,TRBD1,TGTGCCAGCTCACCACGGGAACAGGGGGCTTTCTATGGCTACACCTTC,CASSPREQGAFYGYTF
TRBV6-4,few,TRBJ2-3,TRBD2,TGTGCCAGCAGTCCCACAGCGGGGGCCCCAGATACGCAGTATTTT,CASSPTAGAPDTQYF
TRBV15,.,TRBJ2-1,TRBD2,TGTGCCACCAGCAGGACCGGTAGCGGGGGGAAATACAATGAGCAGTTCTTC,CATSRTGSGGKYNEQFF
TRBV15,.,TRBJ1-5,.,TGTGCCACCAGCAGGACAGTGAACCAGCCCCAGCATTTT,CATSRTVNQPQHF
TRBV19,.,TRBJ2-2,.,TGTGCCAGTAGTAAAGGGACATTATACGACACCGGGGAGCTGTTTTTT,CASSKGTLYDTGELFF
TRBV18,few,TRBJ1-1,.,TGTGCCAGCTCACCCCCTGCGGCGGACACGGAAGCTTTCTTT,CASSPPAADTEAFF